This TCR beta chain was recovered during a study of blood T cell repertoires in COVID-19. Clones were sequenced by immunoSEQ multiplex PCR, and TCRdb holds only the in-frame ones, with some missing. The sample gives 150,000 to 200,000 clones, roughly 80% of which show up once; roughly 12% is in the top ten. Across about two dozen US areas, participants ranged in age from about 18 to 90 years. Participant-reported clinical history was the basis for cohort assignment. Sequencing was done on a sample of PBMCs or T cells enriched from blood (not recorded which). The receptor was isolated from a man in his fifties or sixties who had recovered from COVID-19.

CDR3 sequence: CASSYSDRAGGYTF. DNA of the CDR3: TGTGCCAGCAGTTACTCCGACAGGGCGGGCGGCTACACCTTC. The chain employs TRBV6-5 and TRBJ1-2; 7 bases are shared with TRBD1. In germline, CDR1 is MNHEY, CDR2 SVGAGI. This CDR3 has 14 amino acids. V dropped 0 bases and J dropped 8; count of bases not matched to a gene: 6.